Shown below are 4 T cell receptor beta chains from a single sample sequenced in a study of cytomegalovirus exposure and HLA in healthy donors. Primers for the PCR totalled 60 Vbeta and 13 Jbeta. TCRdb's table, derived via immunoSEQ multiplex PCR, lists solely in-frame clones and lacks some. This sample has some 130,000 clones, with about 80% found just once. The sequenced sample consisted of PBMCs. Source of these receptors: a male donor in good health and CMV-seropositive.

The genes are TRBV28 and TRBJ2-5; 7 bases line up with TRBD1. The germline gives CDR1 MDHEN, CDR2 SYDVKM. J lost 0 bases, V lost 3 bases, and 4 bases had no gene match. The CDR3 is 15 amino acids. CDR3 DNA: TGTGCCAGCAGTTTTATCGGGACAGACCAAGAGACCCAGTACTTC. Translation: CASSFIGTDQETQYF.

The chain recombines TRBV5-1 with TRBJ2-3; 11 bases are a match to TRBD2. The trim removed 4 bases at V and 1 base at J, leaving 11 bases unmatched. This CDR3 region has 18 residues. Looked up from germline, CDR1 is SGHRS and CDR2 is YFSETQ. In DNA form, the CDR3 reads TGCGCCAGCAGCACACTAGCGGGAGTGCCTTTCGGCACAGATACGCAGTATTTT. This encodes CASSTLAGVPFGTDTQYF.

This clone occurred once. The genes are TRBV5-1 and TRBJ2-7; D possibly corresponds to TRBD1 (7 bases). Germline CDR1 SGHRS, CDR2 YFSETQ. The CDR3 has 14 amino acids. V lost 0 bases and J lost 6, with 13 bases in between. The CDR3 DNA reads TGCGCCAGCAGCTTGGGCAGGGGGGTGGGCGAGCAGTACTTC. Translating gives CASSLGRGVGEQYF.

The chain employs TRBV28 and TRBJ2-7; a possible D gene is TRBD1 (6 bases). Germline V lookup: CDR1 MDHEN, CDR2 SYDVKM. Trimming removed 2 bases at V and 2 bases at J, with 13 bases between. CDR3 length: 15 amino acids. The CDR3 here is CASSLTGIYTYEQYF. The CDR3 DNA is TGTGCCAGCAGTTTAACAGGGATCTATACCTACGAGCAGTACTTC.